This is a list of T cell receptor beta chains from one sample in a study of T-cell reconstitution after alpha-beta-depleted transplantation in children. TCRdb fed the PCR reads into MiXCR, producing one record per CDR3 protein. The sample includes under 850,000 distinct CDR3 sequences, over 10% of them seen just once. The sequences come from PBMCs, collected before TCRalphabeta/CD19-depleted stem cell transplant. The receptors originated from a girl aged 2 to 10 with congenital amegakaryocytic thrombocytopenia, due to receive a stem cell transplant. Each CDR3 is given without its conserved first and last residue.

>16|TRBV20-1|TRBJ2-3
SATDSTSGSSTPDTQY
>12|TRBV5-1|TRBJ2-4
ASSTVQGGNIQY
>14|TRBV7-3|TRBJ2-2
ASSLTLAGDPGELF
>11|TRBV28|TRBJ2-3
ASSWRRTDTQY
>13|TRBV12-3/TRBV12-4|TRBJ2-1
ASSNPSGAYNEQF
>13|TRBV20-1|TRBJ2-1
SARVRGSRNNEQF
>10|TRBV29-1|TRBJ1-1
SVERPNTEAF
>12|TRBV9|TRBJ2-3
ASSEDGTTDTQY
>12|TRBV6-1|TRBJ1-2
ASSDYRGVYGYT
>12|TRBV6-1|TRBJ2-5
ASSEFQFRETQY
>13|TRBV4-2|TRBJ2-1
ASSQEATDYNEQF
>12|TRBV2|TRBJ2-1
ASRGLLNLGEQF
>14|TRBV7-3|TRBJ2-3
ASSLIRDRDTDTQY
>14|TRBV7-2|TRBJ1-4
ASSRDRGATNEKLF
>13|TRBV7-9|TRBJ2-3
ASRWGSTGTDTQY